This paragraph covers one T cell receptor (beta chain) sequence. These data come from a study of Ad26.COV2.S vaccination and SARS-CoV-2 variants. In the study overall: Ad26.COV2.S arm of COV1001 included the donor. Participants got Ad26.COV2.S intramuscularly, once or twice 56 days apart.

This CDR3 is 12 amino acids long. From germline, CDR1 is MNHEY and CDR2 SVGAGI. The trim removed 6 bases at V and 6 bases at J, leaving 4 bases unmatched. TCRdb keeps only in-frame clones here, not all; method: immunoSEQ multiplex PCR. The top ten clones hold 6.4% of a sample with more than 300,000 clones, about 87% of them seen once. Specified treatment: 15 to 20 received Ad26.COV2.S at low or high dose, single or two shots; a few received placebo; per-sample allocation not given. Vaccine and placebo recipients were sampled on day 63 after the first injection. The sequence came from a person aged 18-60 years who received the Ad26.COV2.S COVID-19 vaccine or a placebo. The sample in question was peripheral blood, obtained in a trial of Ad26.COV2.S vaccine versus placebo. The genes are TRBV6-5 and TRBJ2-7; 8 bases match TRBD1. The CDR3 DNA sequence: TGTGCCAGCAGCCTTACAGGGGGCGAGCAGTACTTC. This codes for CASSLTGGEQYF.